The T cell receptor (beta chain) under discussion was sequenced for a study of blood T cell repertoires in COVID-19. Study background: Italy, Spain and the United States were the sources of the convalescent and acute COVID-19 samples. PBMCs, B-cell-depleted T cells, or T cells provided the cDNA or gDNA that made up the material.

The CDR3 contains 16 residues. CDR1 is LGHDT and CDR2 is YNNKEL in the germline V gene (reference sequence). J gave up 9 bases and V 3 bases, and 12 bases lay outside the gene matches. In the original workflow: The authors estimated nucleated cell counts from reference gene primer amplification. This table comes from immunoSEQ multiplex PCR, and its TCRdb copy is limited to in-frame clones, with some not included. Clone size and V and J calls were adopted from that table, with D and trimming inferred from the DNA. The repertoire includes 150,000 to 180,000 clones, 88% of them detected once, and over 2% sits in the top ten.

The sequenced sample was peripheral blood. The V gene is TRBV3-1 (or the pseudogene TRBV3-2), the J gene TRBJ2-1; 9 bases fit TRBD1. The TCR sequence derives from a woman aged 70-85 years with acute or convalescent COVID-19. The CDR3 sequence is CASSHTGGIGLGEQFF. In nucleotides, the CDR3 is TGTGCCAGCAGCCACACAGGGGGCATAGGGCTTGGTGAGCAGTTCTTC.